The rows below give T cell receptor beta chains drawn from one sample of a study of naive and memory T cell subsets. Via MiXCR, TCRdb re-called the UMI-ligation and nested PCR reads, giving one row per CDR3 protein. The sample has about 150,000 distinct CDR3 sequences, over 20% seen once. Sequencing was performed on naive CD4+ T cells from blood. These receptors were collected from a human donor in good health. Both conserved end residues are part of each CDR3. The D gene is left open where the match is weak. Some rows have no size entry. The others give once, few or many, or a class for an expanded clone.

J gene: TRBJ2-4; D gene: NA; V gene: TRBV7-9; clone size: NA; CDR3 protein: CASSWRGFVAKNIQYF; CDR3 DNA: TGTGCCAGCAGCTGGAGGGGGTTCGTAGCCAAAAACATTCAGTACTTC
J gene: TRBJ2-7; D gene: TRBD2; V gene: TRBV20-1; clone size: few; CDR3 protein: CSANSGAGRDYEQYF; CDR3 DNA: TGCAGTGCTAATTCGGGAGCGGGAAGAGACTACGAGCAGTACTTC
J gene: TRBJ2-7; D gene: NA; V gene: TRBV4-3; clone size: NA; CDR3 protein: CASSHLEGGSWQYF; CDR3 DNA: TGCGCCAGCAGCCATCTCGAGGGGGGAAGTTGGCAGTACTTC
J gene: TRBJ2-7; D gene: NA; V gene: TRBV19; clone size: few; CDR3 protein: CASNPTGSSYEQYF; CDR3 DNA: TGTGCCAGTAACCCAACAGGGAGCTCCTACGAGCAGTACTTC
J gene: TRBJ2-7; D gene: NA; V gene: TRBV29-1; clone size: NA; CDR3 protein: CSVGGDRTYEQYF; CDR3 DNA: TGCAGCGTTGGCGGGGACCGTACCTACGAGCAGTACTTC
J gene: TRBJ2-7; D gene: NA; V gene: TRBV18; clone size: NA; CDR3 protein: CASHGSHYEQYF; CDR3 DNA: TGTGCCAGCCACGGGTCGCACTACGAGCAGTACTTC
J gene: TRBJ2-7; D gene: TRBD1; V gene: TRBV14; clone size: few; CDR3 protein: CASSQEVRDRRTYEQYF; CDR3 DNA: TGTGCCAGCAGCCAAGAGGTCCGGGACAGAAGGACCTACGAGCAGTACTTC
J gene: TRBJ1-2; D gene: NA; V gene: TRBV2; clone size: NA; CDR3 protein: CASKAEPTGYGYTF; CDR3 DNA: TGTGCCAGCAAGGCAGAACCCACTGGCTATGGCTACACCTTC
J gene: TRBJ2-1; D gene: TRBD2; V gene: TRBV6-6; clone size: few; CDR3 protein: CASSPSAGGTSYNEQFF; CDR3 DNA: TGTGCCAGCAGTCCATCAGCGGGAGGCACCTCCTACAATGAGCAGTTCTTC
J gene: TRBJ2-2; D gene: TRBD2; V gene: TRBV20-1; clone size: NA; CDR3 protein: CSARDPGTSGTTNTGELFF; CDR3 DNA: TGCAGTGCTAGAGATCCAGGGACTAGCGGTACTACGAACACCGGGGAGCTGTTTTTT
J gene: TRBJ2-3; D gene: TRBD2; V gene: TRBV2; clone size: few; CDR3 protein: CASRGTSGNTDTQYF; CDR3 DNA: TGTGCCAGCAGGGGGACTAGCGGGAACACAGATACGCAGTATTTT
J gene: TRBJ2-7; D gene: NA; V gene: TRBV9; clone size: NA; CDR3 protein: CASSPRQDNEQYF; CDR3 DNA: TGTGCCAGCAGCCCCCGACAGGACAACGAGCAGTACTTC
J gene: TRBJ2-1; D gene: NA; V gene: TRBV28; clone size: NA; CDR3 protein: CASSLLVGVGEQFF; CDR3 DNA: TGTGCCAGCAGTTTACTTGTGGGAGTGGGTGAGCAGTTCTTC
J gene: TRBJ2-3; D gene: TRBD2; V gene: TRBV4-2; clone size: few; CDR3 protein: CASSQGLAGGPGDTQYF; CDR3 DNA: TGTGCCAGCAGCCAAGGACTAGCGGGAGGGCCGGGGGATACGCAGTATTTT
J gene: TRBJ2-7; D gene: NA; V gene: TRBV6-2/TRBV6-3; clone size: few; CDR3 protein: CASSYGPNYEQYF; CDR3 DNA: TGTGCCAGCAGTTACGGGCCGAACTACGAGCAGTACTTC
J gene: TRBJ1-2; D gene: NA; V gene: TRBV29-1; clone size: few; CDR3 protein: CSVPRLDGYTF; CDR3 DNA: TGCAGCGTCCCACGGCTCGATGGCTACACCTTC
J gene: TRBJ1-5; D gene: NA; V gene: TRBV19; clone size: NA; CDR3 protein: CASSRGRYSNQPQHF; CDR3 DNA: TGTGCCAGTAGTCGCGGACGGTATAGCAATCAGCCCCAGCATTTT
J gene: TRBJ2-3; D gene: NA; V gene: TRBV6-1; clone size: NA; CDR3 protein: CAGGWSADTQYF; CDR3 DNA: TGTGCCGGCGGTTGGTCGGCAGATACGCAGTATTTT
J gene: TRBJ2-3; D gene: NA; V gene: TRBV11-2; clone size: NA; CDR3 protein: CASSAHSGDTQYF; CDR3 DNA: TGTGCCAGCAGCGCTCACAGCGGGGATACGCAGTATTTT
J gene: TRBJ2-7; D gene: NA; V gene: TRBV28; clone size: many; CDR3 protein: CASCLGRSKEQYF; CDR3 DNA: TGTGCCAGCTGCCTTGGCAGATCAAAAGAGCAGTACTTC
J gene: TRBJ2-1; D gene: NA; V gene: TRBV30; clone size: few; CDR3 protein: CAWSEYNEQFF; CDR3 DNA: TGTGCCTGGAGCGAGTACAATGAGCAGTTCTTC
J gene: TRBJ1-5; D gene: NA; V gene: TRBV29-1; clone size: NA; CDR3 protein: CSVEIQGDQPQHF; CDR3 DNA: TGCAGCGTTGAGATCCAAGGGGATCAGCCCCAGCATTTT
J gene: TRBJ2-1; D gene: NA; V gene: TRBV4-1; clone size: NA; CDR3 protein: CASSQGGSSYNEQFF; CDR3 DNA: TGCGCCAGCAGCCAAGGGGGGAGCTCCTACAATGAGCAGTTCTTC
J gene: TRBJ2-7; D gene: TRBD1; V gene: TRBV3-1; clone size: few; CDR3 protein: CASSLDRDSYEQYF; CDR3 DNA: TGTGCCAGCAGCCTGGACAGGGACTCCTACGAGCAGTACTTC
J gene: TRBJ2-7; D gene: NA; V gene: TRBV6-6; clone size: few; CDR3 protein: CASTQDGHGGQYF; CDR3 DNA: TGTGCCAGCACCCAGGATGGACACGGCGGGCAGTACTTC
J gene: TRBJ1-1; D gene: NA; V gene: TRBV12-3/TRBV12-4; clone size: NA; CDR3 protein: CASSLYPEAFF; CDR3 DNA: TGTGCCAGCAGTTTGTATCCTGAAGCTTTCTTT
J gene: TRBJ2-1; D gene: NA; V gene: TRBV2; clone size: NA; CDR3 protein: CASSNRAANPYNEQFF; CDR3 DNA: TGTGCCAGCAGTAACAGGGCTGCGAACCCCTACAATGAGCAGTTCTTC
J gene: TRBJ1-5; D gene: NA; V gene: TRBV20-1; clone size: NA; CDR3 protein: CSARISADQPQHF; CDR3 DNA: TGCAGTGCTAGGATATCTGCAGATCAGCCCCAGCATTTT
J gene: TRBJ1-1; D gene: NA; V gene: TRBV12-3/TRBV12-4; clone size: many; CDR3 protein: CASSRGGGVGNTEAFF; CDR3 DNA: TGTGCCAGCAGCCGCGGCGGGGGCGTAGGGAACACTGAAGCTTTCTTT
J gene: TRBJ2-4; D gene: NA; V gene: TRBV20-1; clone size: NA; CDR3 protein: CSARSGEDVGSKNIQYF; CDR3 DNA: TGCAGTGCTAGGAGCGGCGAGGACGTGGGTTCCAAAAACATTCAGTACTTC
J gene: TRBJ1-1; D gene: TRBD1; V gene: TRBV7-9; clone size: NA; CDR3 protein: CASTHRDSNTEAFF; CDR3 DNA: TGTGCCAGCACTCACCGGGACAGCAACACTGAAGCTTTCTTT
J gene: TRBJ1-2; D gene: TRBD1; V gene: TRBV20-1; clone size: few; CDR3 protein: CSARGQGVLGGYTF; CDR3 DNA: TGCAGTGCTAGAGGGCAGGGGGTTTTGGGTGGCTACACCTTC
J gene: TRBJ2-3; D gene: TRBD2; V gene: TRBV20-1; clone size: many; CDR3 protein: CSAKAPGLELDTQYF; CDR3 DNA: TGCAGTGCAAAGGCGCCTGGACTAGAGCTGGATACGCAGTATTTT
J gene: TRBJ2-7; D gene: TRBD1; V gene: TRBV14; clone size: many; CDR3 protein: CASSQTGGHSYEQYF; CDR3 DNA: TGTGCCAGCAGCCAGACAGGGGGTCACTCCTACGAGCAGTACTTC
J gene: TRBJ1-3; D gene: NA; V gene: TRBV5-6; clone size: NA; CDR3 protein: CASTDSSGNTIYF; CDR3 DNA: TGTGCCAGCACCGACAGCTCTGGAAACACCATATATTTT
J gene: TRBJ2-3; D gene: NA; V gene: TRBV9; clone size: many; CDR3 protein: CASSVVGVSQLNTDTQYF; CDR3 DNA: TGTGCCAGCAGCGTAGTGGGGGTTAGCCAACTCAACACAGATACGCAGTATTTT
J gene: TRBJ2-7; D gene: TRBD1; V gene: TRBV12-3/TRBV12-4; clone size: NA; CDR3 protein: CASRADRDRGYEQYF; CDR3 DNA: TGTGCCAGCAGAGCCGATCGGGACAGGGGGTACGAGCAGTACTTC
J gene: TRBJ2-5; D gene: TRBD2; V gene: TRBV7-8; clone size: NA; CDR3 protein: CASSLARGTPGQETQYF; CDR3 DNA: TGTGCCAGCAGCTTAGCGCGGGGGACCCCTGGTCAAGAGACCCAGTACTTC
J gene: TRBJ1-6; D gene: NA; V gene: TRBV14; clone size: few; CDR3 protein: CASSRRITSSYNSPLHF; CDR3 DNA: TGTGCCAGCAGCCGTAGGATCACGAGCTCCTATAATTCACCCCTCCACTTT
J gene: TRBJ1-1; D gene: NA; V gene: TRBV10-1; clone size: few; CDR3 protein: CASSETGSTTEAFF; CDR3 DNA: TGCGCCAGCAGTGAGACAGGATCGACCACTGAAGCTTTCTTT
J gene: TRBJ2-7; D gene: TRBD2; V gene: TRBV20-1; clone size: many; CDR3 protein: CSARVAPGLAGSSYEQYF; CDR3 DNA: TGCAGTGCTAGAGTTGCCCCGGGACTAGCGGGTAGCTCCTACGAGCAGTACTTC